This T cell receptor (beta chain) appears in the sequencing data of a study of cytomegalovirus exposure and HLA in healthy donors. Study results and caveats: Most CMV-associated TCR beta chains appeared HLA-restricted in a later analysis. It was in a later analysis that TCR association rates were seen to vary by HLA locus, highest for DRB1 and lowest for HLA-C. TCR sequences were mostly rare, though some public TCRs occurred in many donors.

60 Vbeta and 13 Jbeta primers were used in PCR. Measured with immunoSEQ multiplex PCR; TCRdb has only the in-frame clones, and not every one. Of about 150,000 clones listed, over 75% were seen once; the top ten hold roughly 0.7%. A word on this clone: Its antigen remains unidentified.

The CDR3 is made up of 17 amino acids. Per germline, CDR1 LGHNT and CDR2 FRNRAP. With 7 bases clipped from V and 1 base from J, the junction kept 15 bases outside the gene matches. The specimen sequenced was PBMCs. This chain connects TRBV12-5 to TRBJ1-1; TRBD1 matches at 7 bases. This receptor was identified in a male donor in good health and CMV-seronegative. CDR3 amino acids: CASAPDRSGPWNTEAFF. CDR3 nucleotides: TGTGCTAGTGCCCCGGACAGGAGCGGACCTTGGAACACTGAAGCTTTCTTT.